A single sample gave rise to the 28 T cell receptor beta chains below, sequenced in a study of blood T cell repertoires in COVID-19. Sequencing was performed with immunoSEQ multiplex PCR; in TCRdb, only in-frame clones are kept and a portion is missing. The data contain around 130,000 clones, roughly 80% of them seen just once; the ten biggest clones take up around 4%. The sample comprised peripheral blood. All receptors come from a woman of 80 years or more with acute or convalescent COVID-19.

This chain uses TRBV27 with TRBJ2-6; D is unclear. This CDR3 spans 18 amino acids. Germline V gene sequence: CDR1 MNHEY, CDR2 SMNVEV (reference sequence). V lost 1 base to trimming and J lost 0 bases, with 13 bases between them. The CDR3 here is CASSLFSLGLSGANVLTF. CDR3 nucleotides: TGTGCCAGCAGTTTATTCTCCCTAGGCCTCTCTGGGGCCAACGTCCTGACTTTC.

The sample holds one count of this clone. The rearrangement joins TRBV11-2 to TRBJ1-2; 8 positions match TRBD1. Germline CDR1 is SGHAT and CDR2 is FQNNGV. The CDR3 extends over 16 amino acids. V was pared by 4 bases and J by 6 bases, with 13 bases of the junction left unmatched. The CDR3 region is CASSSVRQGPQDGYTF. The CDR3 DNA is TGTGCCAGCAGCTCCGTCAGACAGGGGCCGCAGGATGGCTACACCTTC.

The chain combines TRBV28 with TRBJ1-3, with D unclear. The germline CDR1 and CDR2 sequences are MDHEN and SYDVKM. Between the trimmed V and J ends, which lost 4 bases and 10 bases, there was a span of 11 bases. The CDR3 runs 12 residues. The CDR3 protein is CASSSLGPTIYF. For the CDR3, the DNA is TGTGCCAGCAGTTCCCTCGGTCCGACCATATATTTT. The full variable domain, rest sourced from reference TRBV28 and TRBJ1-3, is DVKVTQSSRYLVKRTGEKVFLECVQDMDHENMFWYRQDPGLGLRLIYFSYDVKMKEKGDIPEGYSVSREKKERFSLILESASTNQTSMYLCASSSLGPTIYFGEGSWLTVV.

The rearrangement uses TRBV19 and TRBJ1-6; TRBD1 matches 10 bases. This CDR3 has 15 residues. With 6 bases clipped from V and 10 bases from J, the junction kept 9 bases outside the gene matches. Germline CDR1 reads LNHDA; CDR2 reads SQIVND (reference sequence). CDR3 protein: CASSPRTGGFSPLHF. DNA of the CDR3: TGTGCCAGTAGCCCTAGGACAGGGGGGTTCTCACCCCTCCACTTT.

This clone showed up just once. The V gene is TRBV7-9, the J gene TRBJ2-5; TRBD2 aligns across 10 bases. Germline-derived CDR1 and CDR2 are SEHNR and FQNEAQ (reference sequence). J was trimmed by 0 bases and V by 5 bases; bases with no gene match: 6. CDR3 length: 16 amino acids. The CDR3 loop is CASSLGLAINQETQYF. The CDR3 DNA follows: TGTGCCAGCAGCCTGGGACTAGCGATTAACCAAGAGACCCAGTACTTC.

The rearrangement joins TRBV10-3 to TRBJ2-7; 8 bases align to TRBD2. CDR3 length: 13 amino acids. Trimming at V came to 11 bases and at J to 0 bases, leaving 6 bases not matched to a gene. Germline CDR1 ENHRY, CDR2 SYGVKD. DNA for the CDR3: TGTGCCGCTCAGCGGGGGACCTCCTACGAGCAGTACTTC. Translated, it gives CAAQRGTSYEQYF.

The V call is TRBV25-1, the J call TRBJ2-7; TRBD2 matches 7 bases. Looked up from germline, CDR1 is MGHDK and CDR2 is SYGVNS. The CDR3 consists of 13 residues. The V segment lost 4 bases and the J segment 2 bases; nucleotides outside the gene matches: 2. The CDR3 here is CASSAAGAYEQYF. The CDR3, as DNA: TGTGCCAGCAGTGCTGCGGGGGCCTACGAGCAGTACTTC.

The CDR3 coding sequence is TGTGCCAGCAGTTCCGACAGGAACCGGTACTTC. This encodes CASSSDRNRYF. This chain joins TRBV28 and TRBJ2-7; weak D call: TRBD1 (6 bases). Germline V CDR1 and CDR2: MDHEN, SYDVKM. The CDR3 sequence is 11 residues long. The V and J ends lost 4 bases and 12 bases respectively, with 13 bases between them.

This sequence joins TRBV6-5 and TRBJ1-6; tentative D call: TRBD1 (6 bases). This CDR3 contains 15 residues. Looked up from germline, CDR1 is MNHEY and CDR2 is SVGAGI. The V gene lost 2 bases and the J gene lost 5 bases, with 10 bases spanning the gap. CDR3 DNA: TGTGCCAGCAGTTACAGGGGGATGGATAATTCACCCCTCCACTTT. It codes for CASSYRGMDNSPLHF.

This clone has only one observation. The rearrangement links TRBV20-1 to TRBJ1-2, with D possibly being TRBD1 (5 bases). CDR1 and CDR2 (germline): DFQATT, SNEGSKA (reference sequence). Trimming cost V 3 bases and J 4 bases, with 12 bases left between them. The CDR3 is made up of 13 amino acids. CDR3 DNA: TGCAGTGCTAGTGCCAGGGCTATCTATGGCTACACCTTC. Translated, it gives CSASARAIYGYTF.

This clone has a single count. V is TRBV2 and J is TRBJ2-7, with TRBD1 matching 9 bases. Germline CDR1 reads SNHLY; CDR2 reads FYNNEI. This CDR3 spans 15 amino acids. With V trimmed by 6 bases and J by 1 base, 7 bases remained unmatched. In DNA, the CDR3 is TGTGCCAGCAGAGCTCCGGGACAGGGATCCTACGAGCAGTACTTC. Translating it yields CASRAPGQGSYEQYF.

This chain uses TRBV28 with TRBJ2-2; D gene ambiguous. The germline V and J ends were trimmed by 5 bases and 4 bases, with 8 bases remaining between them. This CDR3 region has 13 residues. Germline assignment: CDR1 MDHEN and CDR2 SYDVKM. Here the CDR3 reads CASSRISTGELFF. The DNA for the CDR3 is TGTGCCAGCAGTCGTATCTCCACCGGGGAGCTGTTTTTT.

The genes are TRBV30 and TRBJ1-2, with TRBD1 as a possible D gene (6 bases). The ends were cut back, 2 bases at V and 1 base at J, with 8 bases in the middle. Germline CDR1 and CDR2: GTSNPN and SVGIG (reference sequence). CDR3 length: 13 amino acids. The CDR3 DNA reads TGTGCCTGGAGTACGGGACATAACTATGGCTACACCTTC. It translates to CAWSTGHNYGYTF.

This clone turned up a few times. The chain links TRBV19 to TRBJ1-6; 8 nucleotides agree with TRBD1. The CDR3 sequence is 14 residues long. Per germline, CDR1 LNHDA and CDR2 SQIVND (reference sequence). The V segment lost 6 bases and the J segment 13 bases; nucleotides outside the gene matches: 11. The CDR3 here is CASRGRQGSMPLHF. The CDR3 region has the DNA TGTGCCAGTAGGGGAAGACAGGGGAGTATGCCCCTCCACTTT. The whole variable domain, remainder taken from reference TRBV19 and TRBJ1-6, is DGGITQSPKYLFRKEGQNVTLSCEQNLNHDAMYWYRQDPGQGLRLIYYSQIVNDFQKGDIAEGYSVSREKKESFPLTVTSAQKNPTAFYLCASRGRQGSMPLHFGNGTRLTVT.

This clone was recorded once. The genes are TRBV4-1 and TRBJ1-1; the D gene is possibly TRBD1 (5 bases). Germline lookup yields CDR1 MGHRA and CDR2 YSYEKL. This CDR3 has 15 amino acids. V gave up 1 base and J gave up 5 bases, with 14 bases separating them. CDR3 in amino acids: CASSQAGGGYTEAFF. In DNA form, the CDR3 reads TGCGCCAGCAGCCAAGCCGGCGGGGGATATACTGAAGCTTTCTTT.

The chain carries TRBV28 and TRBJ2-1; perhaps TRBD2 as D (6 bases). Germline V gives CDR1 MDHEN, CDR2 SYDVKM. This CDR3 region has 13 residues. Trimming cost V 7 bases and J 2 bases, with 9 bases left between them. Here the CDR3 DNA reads TGTGCCAGCATGGGAGGTACCTACAATGAGCAGTTCTTC. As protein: CASMGGTYNEQFF.

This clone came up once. Here the CDR3 reads CASSELWREGPDTQYF. DNA of the CDR3: TGCGCCAGCAGTGAGTTATGGCGGGAGGGCCCAGATACGCAGTATTTT. The chain has TRBV10-2 and TRBJ2-3; 9 bases fit TRBD2. CDR3 length equals 16 residues. Trimming at V came to 1 base and at J to 4 bases, leaving 6 bases not matched to a gene. Germline-derived CDR1 and CDR2 are WSHSY and SAAADI.

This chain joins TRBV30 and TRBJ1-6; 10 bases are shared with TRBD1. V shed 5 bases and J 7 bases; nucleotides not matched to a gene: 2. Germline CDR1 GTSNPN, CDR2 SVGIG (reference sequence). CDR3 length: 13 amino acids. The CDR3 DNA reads TGTGCCTGGCGGACAGGGGGGAATTCACCCCTCCACTTT. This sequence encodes CAWRTGGNSPLHF.

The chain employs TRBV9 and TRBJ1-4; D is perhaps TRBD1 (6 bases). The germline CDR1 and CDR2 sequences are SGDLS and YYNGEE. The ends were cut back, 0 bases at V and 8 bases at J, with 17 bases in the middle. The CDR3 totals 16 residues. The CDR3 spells CASSVAGGRGTEKLFF. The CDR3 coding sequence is TGTGCCAGCAGCGTAGCGGGGGGTAGGGGGACCGAAAAACTGTTTTTT.

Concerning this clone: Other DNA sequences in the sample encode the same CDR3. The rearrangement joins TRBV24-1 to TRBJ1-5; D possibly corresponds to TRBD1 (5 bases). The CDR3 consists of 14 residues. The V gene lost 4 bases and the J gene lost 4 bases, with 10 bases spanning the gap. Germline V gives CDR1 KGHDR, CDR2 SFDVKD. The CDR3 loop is CATSDRQLNQPQHF. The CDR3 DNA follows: TGTGCCACCAGTGACCGACAGCTAAATCAGCCCCAGCATTTT.

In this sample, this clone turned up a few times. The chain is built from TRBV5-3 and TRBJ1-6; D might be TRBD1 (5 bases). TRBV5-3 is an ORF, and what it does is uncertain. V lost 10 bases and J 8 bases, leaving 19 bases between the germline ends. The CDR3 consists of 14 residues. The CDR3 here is CAPRRGSPDSPLHF. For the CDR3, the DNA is TGTGCCCCTCGGAGGGGCTCCCCTGATTCACCCCTCCACTTT.

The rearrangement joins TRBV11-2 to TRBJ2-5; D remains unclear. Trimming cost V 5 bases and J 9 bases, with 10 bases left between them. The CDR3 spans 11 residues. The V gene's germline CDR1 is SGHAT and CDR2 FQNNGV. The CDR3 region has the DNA TGTGCCAGCAGCCAACTGTTGGCCCAGTACTTC. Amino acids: CASSQLLAQYF.

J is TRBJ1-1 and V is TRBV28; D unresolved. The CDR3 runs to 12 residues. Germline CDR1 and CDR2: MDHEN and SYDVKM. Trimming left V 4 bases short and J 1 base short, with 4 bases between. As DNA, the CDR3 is TGTGCCAGCAGTTCGGGGAACACTGAAGCTTTCTTT. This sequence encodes CASSSGNTEAFF.

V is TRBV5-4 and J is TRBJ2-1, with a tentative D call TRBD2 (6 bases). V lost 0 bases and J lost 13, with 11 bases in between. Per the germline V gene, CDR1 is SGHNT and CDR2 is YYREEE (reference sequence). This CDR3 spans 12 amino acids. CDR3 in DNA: TGTGCCAGCAGCTTGGATGCGGGAACTCAGTTCTTC. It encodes CASSLDAGTQFF.

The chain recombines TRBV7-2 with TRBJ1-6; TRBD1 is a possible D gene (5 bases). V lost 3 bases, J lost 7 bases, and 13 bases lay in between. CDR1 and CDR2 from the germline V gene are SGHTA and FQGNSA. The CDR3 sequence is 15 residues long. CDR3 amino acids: CASSFLGAVNSPLHF. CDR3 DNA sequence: TGTGCCAGCAGCTTTTTAGGGGCCGTCAATTCACCCCTCCACTTT.

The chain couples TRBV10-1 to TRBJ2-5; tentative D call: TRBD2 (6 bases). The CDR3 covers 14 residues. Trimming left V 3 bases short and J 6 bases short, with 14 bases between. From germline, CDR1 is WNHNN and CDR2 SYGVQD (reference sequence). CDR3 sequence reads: CASSDQLGGKTQYF. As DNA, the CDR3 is TGCGCCAGCAGTGACCAACTCGGGGGAAAGACCCAGTACTTC.

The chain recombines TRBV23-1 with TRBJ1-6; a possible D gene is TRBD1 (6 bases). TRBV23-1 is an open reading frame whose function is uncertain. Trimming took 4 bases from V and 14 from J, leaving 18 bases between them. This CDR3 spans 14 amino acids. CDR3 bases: TGCGCCAGCAGTCTGACAGGAGGAATTCAAACCCTCCACTTT. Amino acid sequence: CASSLTGGIQTLHF.

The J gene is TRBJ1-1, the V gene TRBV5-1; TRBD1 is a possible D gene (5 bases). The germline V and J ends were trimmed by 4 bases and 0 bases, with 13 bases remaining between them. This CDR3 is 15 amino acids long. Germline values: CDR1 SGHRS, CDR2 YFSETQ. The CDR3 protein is CASSPRRGLNTEAFF. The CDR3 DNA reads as TGCGCCAGCAGCCCGAGGCGGGGCCTGAACACTGAAGCTTTCTTT. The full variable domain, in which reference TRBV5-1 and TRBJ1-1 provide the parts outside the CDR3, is KAGVTQTPRYLIKTRGQQVTLSCSPISGHRSVSWYQQTPGQGLQFLFEYFSETQRNKGNFPGRFSGRQFSNSRSEMNVSTLELGDSALYLCASSPRRGLNTEAFFGQGTRLTVV.